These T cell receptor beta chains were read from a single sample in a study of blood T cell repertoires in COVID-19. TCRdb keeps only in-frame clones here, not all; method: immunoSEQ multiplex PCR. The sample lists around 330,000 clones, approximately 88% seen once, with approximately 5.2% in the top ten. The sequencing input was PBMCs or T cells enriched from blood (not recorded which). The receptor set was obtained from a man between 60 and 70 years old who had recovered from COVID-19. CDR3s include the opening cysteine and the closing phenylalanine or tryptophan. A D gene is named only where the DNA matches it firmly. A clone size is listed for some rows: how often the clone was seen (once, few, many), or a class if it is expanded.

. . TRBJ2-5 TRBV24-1 CATSVTRVAQYF TGTGCCACCAGTGTAACTCGGGTGGCCCAGTACTTC
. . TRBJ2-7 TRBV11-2 CASSLGGPSYEQYF TGTGCCAGCAGCTTAGGGGGCCCCTCCTACGAGCAGTACTTC
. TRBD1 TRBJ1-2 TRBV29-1 CSVEPLIGTGGSGTF TGCAGCGTTGAACCACTTATAGGGACAGGGGGGTCGGGCACCTTC
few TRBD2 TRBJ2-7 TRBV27 CASRLGTSGIYEQYF TGTGCCAGCAGACTCGGGACTAGCGGGATCTACGAGCAGTACTTC
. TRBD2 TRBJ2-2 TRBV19 CASSTTGLAGNTGELFF TGTGCCAGTAGTACGACAGGACTAGCGGGGAACACCGGGGAGCTGTTTTTT
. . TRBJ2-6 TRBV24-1 CATSDTRDNHGANVLTF TGTGCCACCAGTGATACCCGGGACAACCATGGGGCCAACGTCCTGACTTTC
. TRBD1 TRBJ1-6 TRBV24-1 CATSDTGQGPRLHF TGTGCCACCAGTGATACAGGACAGGGCCCACGCCTCCACTTT
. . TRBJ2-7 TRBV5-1 CASSLENRWALGGEQYF TGCGCCAGCAGCTTGGAGAACAGGTGGGCGCTCGGGGGCGAGCAGTACTTC
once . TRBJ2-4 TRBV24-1 CATSAGGAAKNIQYF TGTGCCACCAGTGCGGGGGGCGCCGCCAAAAACATTCAGTACTTC
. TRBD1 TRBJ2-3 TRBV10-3 CAISGTGKDTQYF TGTGCCATCAGTGGGACAGGGAAGGATACGCAGTATTTT
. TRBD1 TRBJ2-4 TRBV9 CASSANRGPDIQYF TGTGCCAGCAGCGCAAACAGGGGGCCGGACATTCAGTACTTC
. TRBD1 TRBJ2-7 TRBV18 CASSPGTEYEQYF TGTGCCAGCTCACCCGGGACAGAATACGAGCAGTACTTC
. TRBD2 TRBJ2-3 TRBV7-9 CASSPRTSGTTDTQYF TGTGCCAGCAGCCCCCGGACTAGCGGGACCACAGATACGCAGTATTTT
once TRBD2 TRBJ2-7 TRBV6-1 CASSEAAGGRWAEQYF TGTGCCAGCAGTGAAGCGGCGGGCGGGAGGTGGGCCGAGCAGTACTTC
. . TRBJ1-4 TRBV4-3 CASSFGGTGEKLFF TGCGCCAGCAGTTTTGGGGGGACGGGGGAAAAACTGTTTTTT
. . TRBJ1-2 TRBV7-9 CASSLDSFYGYTF TGTGCCAGCAGCTTAGACAGTTTCTATGGCTACACCTTC
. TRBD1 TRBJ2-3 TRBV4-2 CASSQGEGAGVIDTQYF TGTGCCAGCAGCCAAGGAGAGGGGGCAGGGGTAATAGATACGCAGTATTTT